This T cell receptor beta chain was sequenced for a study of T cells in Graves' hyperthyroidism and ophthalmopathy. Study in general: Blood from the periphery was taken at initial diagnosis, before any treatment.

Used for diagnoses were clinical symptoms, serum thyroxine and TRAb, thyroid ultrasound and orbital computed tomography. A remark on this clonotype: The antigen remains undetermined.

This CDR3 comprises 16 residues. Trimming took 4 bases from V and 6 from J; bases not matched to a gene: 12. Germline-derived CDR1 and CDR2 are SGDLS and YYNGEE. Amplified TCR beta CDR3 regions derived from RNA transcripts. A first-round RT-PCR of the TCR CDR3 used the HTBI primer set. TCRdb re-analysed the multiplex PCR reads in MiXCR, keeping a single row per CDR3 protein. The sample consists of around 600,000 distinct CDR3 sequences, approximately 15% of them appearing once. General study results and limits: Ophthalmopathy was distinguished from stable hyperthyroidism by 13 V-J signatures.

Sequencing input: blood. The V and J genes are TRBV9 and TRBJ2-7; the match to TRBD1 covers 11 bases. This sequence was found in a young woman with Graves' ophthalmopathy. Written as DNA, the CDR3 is TGTGCCAGCAGCCCCCGCGGGACAGGGGGTCCCCGCGAGCAGTACTTC. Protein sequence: CASSPRGTGGPREQYF. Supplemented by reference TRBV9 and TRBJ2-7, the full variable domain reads DSGVTQTPKHLITATGQRVTLRCSPRSGDLSVYWYQQSLDQGLQFLIQYYNGEERAKGNILERFSAQQFPDLHSELNLSSLELGDSALYFCASSPRGTGGPREQYFGPGTRLTVT.